Below are 5 T cell receptor beta chains sequenced from a single sample in a study of control samples from healthy donors and cancer patients. The table came from immunoSEQ multiplex PCR; TCRdb's copy has only in-frame clones and leaves some out. The repertoire has tens of thousands of clones, around 85% of them found once; the top ten carry 15% to 20%. Sequencing used blood. Receptors originate from a man aged 25 to 45 in good health.

The DNA of the CDR3 is TGTGCCAGTAGTATAACGGGGGCTTCGGTCTACGAGCAGTACTTC. This translates into CASSITGASVYEQYF. The V and J genes are TRBV19 and TRBJ2-7; D may correspond to TRBD1 or TRBD2 (6 bases each). V was cut by 2 bases and J by 3 bases, with 14 bases left in between. Germline V gene lookup returns CDR1 LNHDA and CDR2 SQIVND (reference sequence). The CDR3 runs to 15 residues.

The gene calls are TRBV19 and TRBJ1-5; TRBD1 might be the D (6 bases). The CDR3 is 13 amino acids. V gave up 7 bases and J gave up 5 bases, with 12 bases separating them. Germline lookup yields CDR1 LNHDA and CDR2 SQIVND (reference sequence). Here the CDR3 DNA reads TGTGCCAGTAAGGGGGAGGGCTATCAGCCCCAGCATTTT. Amino acids: CASKGEGYQPQHF.

The chain couples TRBV19 to TRBJ1-6, with a possible D match to TRBD1 (5 bases). Germline CDR1 reads LNHDA; CDR2 reads SQIVND (reference sequence). The length of the CDR3 is 13 residues. V was pared by 5 bases and J by 11 bases, with 13 bases between. The CDR3: CASSEIRVAPLHF. The CDR3 DNA follows: TGTGCCAGTAGTGAAATCAGGGTCGCACCCCTCCACTTT.

The chain carries TRBV6-1 and TRBJ2-1; 10 bases agree with TRBD1. V shed 4 bases, J shed 4 bases, and the junction held 19 bases outside the gene matches. CDR1 and CDR2 from the germline V gene are MNHNS and SASEGT. This CDR3 region has 20 residues. CDR3 protein: CASSGNPGQGSFPPYNEQFF. The CDR3 nucleotides read TGTGCCAGCAGTGGGAACCCGGGACAGGGGAGTTTCCCACCGTACAATGAGCAGTTCTTC.

The rearrangement joins TRBV19 to TRBJ2-1, with D perhaps matching TRBD2 (7 bases). The ends were cut back, 6 bases at V and 0 bases at J, with 9 bases in the middle. The CDR3 covers 14 residues. Germline V gene lookup returns CDR1 LNHDA and CDR2 SQIVND (reference sequence). The CDR3 DNA is TGTGCCAGTAGGCGGGGGCCCTCCTACAATGAGCAGTTCTTC. It codes for CASRRGPSYNEQFF.